This TCR beta chain was observed in a study of response to subunit inactivated influenza vaccine. Study conclusions and caveats: Seasonal influenza vaccination, on each occasion, was suggested by the authors to recruit few new T cells.

On this clonotype itself: Its antigen is not known.

TCRdb independently ran MiXCR on the RT-PCR reads; one entry per CDR3 protein. The profile shows a few hundred thousand distinct CDR3 sequences, 20% to 25% of them singletons. The source is a man between 50 and 70 years old who received an inactivated influenza vaccine. This sample comprised PBMCs from blood, obtained less than 22 months after vaccination.

Written as DNA, the CDR3 is TGTGCCTGGACGACCGGAGGGCGACCTAGCTCCTACAATGAGCAGTTCTTC. Residues: CAWTTGGRPSSYNEQFF. This chain joins TRBV30 and TRBJ2-1, with D maybe TRBD2 (6 bases). The CDR3 totals 17 residues. Germline V gene data show CDR1 as GTSNPN and CDR2 as SVGIG (reference sequence). Trimming took 4 bases from V and 0 from J, leaving 19 bases between them.